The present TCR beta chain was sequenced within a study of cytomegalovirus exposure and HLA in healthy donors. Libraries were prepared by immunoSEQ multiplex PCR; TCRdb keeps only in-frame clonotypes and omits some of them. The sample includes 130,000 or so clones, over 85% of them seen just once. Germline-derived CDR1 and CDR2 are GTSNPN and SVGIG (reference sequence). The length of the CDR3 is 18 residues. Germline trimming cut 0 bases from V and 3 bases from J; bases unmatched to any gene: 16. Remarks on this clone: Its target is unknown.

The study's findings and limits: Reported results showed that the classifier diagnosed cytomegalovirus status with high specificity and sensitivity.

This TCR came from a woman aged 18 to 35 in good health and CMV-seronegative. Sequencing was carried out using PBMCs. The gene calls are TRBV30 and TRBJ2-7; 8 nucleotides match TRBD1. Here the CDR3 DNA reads TGTGCCTGGAGTGTGAGGTTTCGGGACAGGTCCATGAACTACGAGCAGTACTTC. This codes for CAWSVRFRDRSMNYEQYF.